Each of the 30 T cell receptor beta chains below was sequenced from the same sample in a study of cytomegalovirus exposure and HLA in healthy donors. PCR primers comprised 60 Vbeta and 13 Jbeta primers. Only in-frame clones appear in the TCRdb table, and some are missing; sequencing was by immunoSEQ multiplex PCR. The sample has hundreds of thousands of clones; 78% are singletons. Material: PBMCs. The receptors shown here come from a male donor in good health and CMV-seronegative.

This clone appeared a single time. The gene calls are TRBV28 and TRBJ2-5; D is perhaps TRBD2 (6 bases). The J call may be incorrect, as the DNA end agrees better with TRBJ2-7. This CDR3 spans 15 amino acids. CDR1 is MDHEN, CDR2 SYDVKM, per germline. The CDR3 is CASTPSGTSSYEQYF. CDR3 DNA sequence: TGTGCCAGCACCCCCTCGGGAACTAGCAGCTACGAGCAGTACTTC.

This chain joins TRBV9 and TRBJ2-7, with D possibly TRBD1 on 5 matching bases. V was trimmed by 0 bases and J by 3 bases, leaving 10 bases between them. The CDR3 totals 14 residues. Germline assignment: CDR1 SGDLS and CDR2 YYNGEE. The CDR3: CASSVDRLSYEQYF. The CDR3 DNA reads as TGTGCCAGCAGCGTAGACAGGCTTAGCTACGAGCAGTACTTC.

This chain connects TRBV6-5 to TRBJ2-5, with D uncertain. The CDR3 covers 11 residues. The V end lost 4 bases, the J end lost 11 bases, and 11 bases lay between the germline ends. CDR1 is MNHEY, CDR2 SVGAGI, per germline. CDR3 bases: TGTGCCAGCAGTTCCGGTGGTGAGCAGTACTTC. Amino acids: CASSSGGEQYF.

V and J are TRBV7-9 and TRBJ2-5; TRBD2 agrees at 7 bases. The germline V gene encodes CDR1 SEHNR and CDR2 FQNEAQ (reference sequence). The ends lost 0 bases at V and 5 bases at J; junction bases unmatched: 12. CDR3 length: 17 amino acids. CDR3 protein: CASSLAGGTGGLETQYF. CDR3 sequence (DNA): TGTGCCAGCAGCTTAGCGGGGGGAACGGGAGGACTGGAGACCCAGTACTTC.

The genes are TRBV19 and TRBJ1-1; 8 bases fit TRBD1. The ends lost 4 bases at V and 4 bases at J; junction bases unmatched: 11. The CDR3 runs 16 residues. Germline loops: CDR1 LNHDA, CDR2 SQIVND (reference sequence). The CDR3 loop is CASSTGTGSMSTEAFF. DNA of the CDR3: TGTGCCAGTAGTACCGGGACAGGCTCCATGAGCACTGAAGCTTTCTTT. The full variable domain, in which reference TRBV19 and TRBJ1-1 provide the parts outside the CDR3, is DGGITQSPKYLFRKEGQNVTLSCEQNLNHDAMYWYRQDPGQGLRLIYYSQIVNDFQKGDIAEGYSVSREKKESFPLTVTSAQKNPTAFYLCASSTGTGSMSTEAFFGQGTRLTVV.

The V and J genes are TRBV19 and TRBJ2-1, with 14 positions matching TRBD2. This CDR3 spans 16 amino acids. J lost 3 bases, V lost 5 bases, and 3 bases had no gene match. The germline V gene has CDR1 LNHDA and CDR2 SQIVND (reference sequence). The CDR3 DNA sequence: TGTGCCAGTAGTGGGGGACTAGCGGGAGACTACAATGAGCAGTTCTTC. Its protein is CASSGGLAGDYNEQFF.

V usage is TRBV5-1 and J usage is TRBJ2-2; the D is unclear. CDR1 is SGHRS, CDR2 YFSETQ, per germline. V dropped 0 bases and J dropped 7 bases, with 10 bases sitting between them. This CDR3 is built from 14 residues. CDR3 sequence reads: CASSLVEDIGELFF. As DNA, the CDR3 is TGCGCCAGCAGCTTGGTTGAAGACATCGGGGAGCTGTTTTTT.

This clone was counted a few times. The CDR3 protein is CASSVGQPAGIGTIYF. The CDR3 DNA reads as TGTGCCAGCAGCGTGGGTCAGCCAGCAGGTATCGGCACCATATATTTT. This sequence joins TRBV9 and TRBJ1-3; no firm D call. CDR3 length: 16 amino acids. V was cut by 2 bases and J by 9 bases, with 21 bases left in between. Germline assignment: CDR1 SGDLS and CDR2 YYNGEE. The full variable domain, completed using reference TRBV9 and TRBJ1-3, is DSGVTQTPKHLITATGQRVTLRCSPRSGDLSVYWYQQSLDQGLQFLIQYYNGEERAKGNILERFSAQQFPDLHSELNLSSLELGDSALYFCASSVGQPAGIGTIYFGEGSWLTVV.

The chain employs TRBV11-3 and TRBJ2-1; tentatively, D is TRBD2 (6 bases). CDR1 and CDR2 from the germline V gene are SGHNT and YENEEA. This CDR3 has 14 residues. Trimming cost V 1 base and J 3 bases, with 7 bases left between them. The CDR3 DNA reads as TGTGCCAGCAGCTTAGGGACTAACTACAATGAGCAGTTCTTC. It translates to CASSLGTNYNEQFF.

The chain uses TRBV11-2 and TRBJ2-1; maybe TRBD1 (6 bases). From germline, CDR1 is SGHAT and CDR2 FQNNGV. The V and J ends lost 4 bases and 5 bases respectively, with 15 bases between them. CDR3 length: 15 amino acids. For the CDR3, the DNA is TGTGCCAGCAGCTGGACTCCGGGACACGACAATGAGCAGTTCTTC. Its protein is CASSWTPGHDNEQFF.

The V and J genes are TRBV29-1 and TRBJ2-7; maybe TRBD1 (5 bases). V gave up 5 bases and J gave up 4 bases, with 24 bases separating them. Germline values: CDR1 SQVTM, CDR2 ANQGSEA. The CDR3 consists of 16 residues. The CDR3 bases are TGCAGCGTTCCCTGTTTCGAGTGGGGCAGGGTATACGAGCAGTACTTC. It yields the protein CSVPCFEWGRVYEQYF.

V gene TRBV5-1 combines with J gene TRBJ1-5; the D gene is possibly TRBD1 (5 bases). The CDR3 is 15 amino acids. Germline-derived CDR1 and CDR2 are SGHRS and YFSETQ. V was shortened by 0 bases and J by 5 bases, with 12 bases between the two germline ends. The CDR3 nucleotides read TGCGCCAGCAGCTTGGCCGGTGACAGCCATCAGCCCCAGCATTTT. Encoded protein: CASSLAGDSHQPQHF.

The gene calls are TRBV7-8 and TRBJ1-5; the D gene is possibly TRBD1 (5 bases). The CDR3 contains 15 residues. Germline V gene lookup returns CDR1 SGHVS and CDR2 FQNEAQ. Between the trimmed V and J ends, which lost 3 bases and 6 bases, there was a span of 15 bases. The CDR3: CASSLNSGVGQPQHF. As DNA, the CDR3 is TGTGCCAGCAGCTTGAATTCGGGGGTTGGTCAGCCCCAGCATTTT.

The chain joins TRBV14 to TRBJ1-2; no reliable D call. The germline CDR1 and CDR2 sequences are SGHDN and FVKESK. The CDR3 contains 16 residues. Trimming left V 4 bases short and J 6 bases short, with 21 bases between. This CDR3 reads CASSPLTSSRRDGYTF. DNA of the CDR3: TGTGCCAGCAGCCCGCTCACATCATCTCGGAGGGATGGCTACACCTTC.

Here the CDR3 DNA reads TGTGCCAGTAGTCCCTCCGGGATACCCTACGAGCAGTACTTC. Its protein product is CASSPSGIPYEQYF. This chain uses TRBV19 with TRBJ2-7; D possibly corresponds to TRBD2 (5 bases). Trimming removed 5 bases at V and 2 bases at J, with 13 bases between. There are 14 residues in the CDR3. Germline assignment: CDR1 LNHDA and CDR2 SQIVND (reference sequence).

Regarding this clone: Other nucleotide sequences in the sample specify the same CDR3. The chain joins TRBV2 to TRBJ1-5; 7 bases agree with TRBD1. The germline V gene has CDR1 SNHLY and CDR2 FYNNEI. V dropped 4 bases and J dropped 7; count of bases not matched to a gene: 7. This CDR3 region has 14 residues. CDR3 in DNA: TGTGCCAGCAGTGGACAGGGTTCTGGGCAGCCCCAGCATTTT. Translating it yields CASSGQGSGQPQHF.

This clone was found a few times. This chain uses TRBV4-1 with TRBJ2-6; possible D gene TRBD2, 5 bases. The germline V and J ends were trimmed by 0 bases and 0 bases, with 12 bases remaining between them. Germline assignment: CDR1 MGHRA and CDR2 YSYEKL. CDR3 length: 18 residues. CDR3 residues: CASSQDIRGSSGANVLTF. CDR3 bases: TGCGCCAGCAGCCAAGACATAAGAGGGTCCTCTGGGGCCAACGTCCTGACTTTC.

The chain links TRBV15 to TRBJ1-2; 7 nucleotides match TRBD1. Germline V CDR1 and CDR2: LNHNV, YYDKDF (reference sequence). The CDR3 consists of 13 residues. V was clipped by 4 bases and J by 8 bases; unmatched bases: 7. CDR3 region: CATSTDRDRGYTF. Written as DNA, the CDR3 is TGTGCCACCAGCACAGACAGGGATCGGGGCTACACCTTC.

The chain combines TRBV30 with TRBJ2-5; a weak D match, TRBD2 (6 bases). V was clipped by 2 bases and J by 3 bases, with 7 bases between them. This CDR3 is built from 12 residues. In germline, CDR1 is GTSNPN, CDR2 SVGIG (reference sequence). The CDR3 reads CAWSPGEETQYF. The CDR3 DNA reads TGTGCCTGGAGTCCGGGGGAAGAGACCCAGTACTTC.

The gene calls are TRBV9 and TRBJ2-1, with TRBD1 matching over 9 bases. V lost 0 bases to trimming and J lost 2 bases; unmatched junction nucleotides: 3. Germline CDR1 reads SGDLS; CDR2 reads YYNGEE. The CDR3 runs 16 residues. CDR3 nucleotides: TGTGCCAGCAGCGTAGAGGGGACAGGGACCTACAATGAGCAGTTCTTC. This sequence encodes CASSVEGTGTYNEQFF.

The J gene is TRBJ2-5, the V gene TRBV18; the match to TRBD1 covers 12 bases. The V segment lost 8 bases and the J segment 5 bases; nucleotides outside the gene matches: 9. Germline CDR1 reads KGHSH; CDR2 reads LQKENI. The length of the CDR3 is 15 residues. Here the CDR3 reads CASAPGQGATETQYF. As DNA, the CDR3 is TGTGCCAGCGCTCCGGGACAGGGGGCAACGGAGACCCAGTACTTC.

The V gene is TRBV14, the J gene TRBJ2-2, with 7 positions matching TRBD1. V was pared by 3 bases and J by 6 bases, with 1 base of the junction left unmatched. This CDR3 comprises 13 residues. The germline V gene has CDR1 SGHDN and CDR2 FVKESK. The CDR3 nucleotides are TGTGCCAGCAGCCACGACAGGGCCGGGGAGCTGTTTTTT. Translation gives CASSHDRAGELFF.

CDR3 protein: CASSIKRESYEQYF. In nucleotides, the CDR3 is TGTGCCAGTAGTATAAAGCGGGAGTCCTACGAGCAGTACTTC. The gene calls are TRBV19 and TRBJ2-7; TRBD2 matches at 8 bases. Germline-derived CDR1 and CDR2 are LNHDA and SQIVND (reference sequence). With 2 bases clipped from V and 1 base from J, the junction kept 1 base outside the gene matches. The CDR3 extends over 14 amino acids.

The gene calls are TRBV29-1 and TRBJ2-1; tentatively, D is TRBD2 (7 bases). Trimming stripped 7 bases from V and 3 bases from J, with 16 bases between. This CDR3 has 14 residues. Germline CDR1 and CDR2: SQVTM and ANQGSEA. DNA of the CDR3: TGCAGCGCCAAGGGGGGGAGGCGCTACAATGAGCAGTTCTTC. It encodes CSAKGGRRYNEQFF.

This chain uses TRBV9 with TRBJ2-7; 8 bases are shared with TRBD2. With 0 bases clipped from V and 3 bases from J, the junction kept 2 bases outside the gene matches. Germline loops: CDR1 SGDLS, CDR2 YYNGEE. The CDR3 is made up of 14 amino acids. The CDR3 loop reads CASSVGLAGYEQYF. In DNA, the CDR3 is TGTGCCAGCAGCGTAGGCCTAGCGGGCTACGAGCAGTACTTC.

The rearrangement uses TRBV19 and TRBJ1-6; D remains unclear. From germline, CDR1 is LNHDA and CDR2 SQIVND (reference sequence). V was shortened by 8 bases and J by 7 bases, with 9 bases between the two germline ends. This CDR3 is 12 amino acids long. The CDR3 DNA follows: TGTGCCAGTGGGGAGTACAATTCACCCCTCCACTTT. Its protein product is CASGEYNSPLHF.

The V call is TRBV7-6, the J call TRBJ1-3; a weak D match, TRBD1 (6 bases). This CDR3 comprises 15 residues. Trimming removed 5 bases at V and 2 bases at J, with 13 bases between. Germline CDR1 is SGHVS and CDR2 is FNYEAQ. CDR3: CASSPQGNAGNTIYF. The CDR3 DNA sequence: TGTGCCAGCAGCCCGCAGGGGAATGCTGGAAACACCATATATTTT. The complete variable domain, with remaining parts taken from reference TRBV7-6 and TRBJ1-3, reads GAGVSQSPRYKVTKRGQDVALRCDPISGHVSLYWYRQALGQGPEFLTYFNYEAQQDKSGLPNDRFSAERPEGSISTLTIQRTEQRDSAMYRCASSPQGNAGNTIYFGEGSWLTVV.

This clone was seen only a few times. The CDR3 spells CASSLSTGLKDTEAFF. Here the CDR3 DNA reads TGTGCCAGCAGCTTGTCGACAGGCCTAAAGGACACTGAAGCTTTCTTT. This sequence joins TRBV13 and TRBJ1-1; maybe TRBD1 (6 bases). V lost 3 bases and J 3 bases, leaving 17 bases between the germline ends. Germline values: CDR1 PRHDT, CDR2 FYEKMQ (reference sequence). The CDR3 has 16 amino acids.

This sequence joins TRBV7-3 and TRBJ1-2; 9 nucleotides align to TRBD1. Looked up from germline, CDR1 is SGHTA and CDR2 is FQGTGA. CDR3 length: 13 amino acids. With V trimmed by 6 bases and J by 7 bases, 6 bases remained unmatched. CDR3 bases: TGTGCCAGCAGGGAGGGACAGGGAGGTGGCTACACCTTC. It is translated as CASREGQGGGYTF.

The V gene is TRBV6-5, the J gene TRBJ2-4; D is ambiguous. The CDR3 length is 16 residues. Per germline, CDR1 MNHEY and CDR2 SVGAGI. The V gene lost 4 bases and the J gene lost 0 bases, with 13 bases spanning the gap. DNA for the CDR3: TGTGCCAGCAGTTCCACCCCTTCGGGAGCCAAAAACATTCAGTACTTC. Amino acids: CASSSTPSGAKNIQYF.